This TCR beta chain was recorded in a study of cytomegalovirus exposure and HLA in healthy donors. About the research overall: HLA-typed donors were the source of approximately 85 million unique TCRs held in an early data release.

With respect to this clone: No antigen is known for it.

Notes on the study in general: It was reportedly the case that the classifier diagnosed cytomegalovirus status with high specificity and sensitivity. A later analysis found common viral pathogens apparently linked to several of the most significant clusters.

CDR3 length: 15 amino acids. Germline V lookup: CDR1 LNHNV, CDR2 YYDKDF (reference sequence). With 0 bases removed from V and 2 bases from J, the gap between germline ends came to 5 bases. PCR amplification relied on 60 Vbeta primers (plus 13 Jbeta primers). In the authors' methods: There were about 80 million unique TCR beta chains by a later count, and some 10 million of them were shared. The table came from immunoSEQ multiplex PCR; TCRdb's copy has only in-frame clones and leaves some out. D and trimming come from the DNA, and the V and J calls and clone size come from that table. Seen here are about 70,000 clones, 86% observed once, and the top ten hold just under 2%.

Sequences were obtained from PBMCs. The V gene is TRBV15, the J gene TRBJ2-6; D possibly corresponds to TRBD1 (5 bases). The TCR originated in a woman younger than 45 in good health and CMV-seronegative. The CDR3 DNA reads as TGTGCCACCAGCAGAGAAGGGGCTGGGGCCAACGTCCTGACTTTC. This translates into CATSREGAGANVLTF.